Below are 11 T cell receptor beta chains sequenced from a single sample in a study of blood T cell repertoires in COVID-19. Data came from immunoSEQ multiplex PCR; TCRdb stores just in-frame clones and leaves some out. This sample yields around 180,000 clones, of which 70% to 90% are seen a single time; about 9.4% belongs to the top ten. The specimen was peripheral blood. These receptors all come from a woman aged 80 or over with acute or convalescent COVID-19.

The V call is TRBV5-4, the J call TRBJ1-2, with a possible D match to TRBD1 (5 bases). Trimming took 3 bases from V and 14 from J, leaving 17 bases between them. The CDR3 has 12 amino acids. Looked up from germline, CDR1 is SGHNT and CDR2 is YYREEE (reference sequence). The CDR3 DNA reads TGTGCCAGCAGCTCCCAGGACATTACGGAAACCTTC. Protein sequence: CASSSQDITETF.

The DNA for the CDR3 is TGTGCCAGCAGCGTAGGCAACAGGGGAATTGACACTGAAGCTTTCTTT. This sequence encodes CASSVGNRGIDTEAFF. This sequence joins TRBV9 and TRBJ1-1; 7 bases are a match to TRBD1. The CDR3 sequence is 16 residues long. The V segment lost 0 bases and the J segment 3 bases; nucleotides outside the gene matches: 8. Germline assignment: CDR1 SGDLS and CDR2 YYNGEE.

The chain recombines TRBV6-5 with TRBJ2-7; 9 nucleotides agree with TRBD1. The junction had 4 bases not matched to a gene; V was cut back by 3 bases and J by 4 bases. Per germline, CDR1 MNHEY and CDR2 SVGAGI. This CDR3 has 14 residues. The CDR3: CASSYRGTGYEQYF. The CDR3 DNA is TGTGCCAGCAGTTATCGAGGGACAGGGTACGAGCAGTACTTC.

V usage is TRBV30 and J usage is TRBJ1-4; a possible D gene is TRBD1 (5 bases). The CDR3 runs to 14 residues. CDR1 and CDR2 from the germline V gene are GTSNPN and SVGIG (reference sequence). Trimming stripped 0 bases from V and 7 bases from J, with 12 bases between. CDR3: CAWSVDAGGEKLFF. The CDR3 DNA follows: TGTGCCTGGAGTGTGGATGCCGGGGGTGAAAAACTGTTTTTT.

Here the CDR3 DNA reads TGTGCCAGCAGTGTAAGGACTAGCGGGGGGGCGCCAGATACGCAGTATTTT. Translated, it gives CASSVRTSGGAPDTQYF. V is TRBV6-1 and J is TRBJ2-3, with TRBD2 matching over 15 bases. Trimming took 4 bases from V and 4 from J; bases not matched to a gene: 6. This CDR3 spans 17 amino acids. Germline V CDR1 and CDR2: MNHNS, SASEGT.

The chain couples TRBV10-3 to TRBJ1-1, with 9 bases identical to TRBD1. J gave up 8 bases and V 0 bases, and 10 bases lay outside the gene matches. The CDR3 is 16 amino acids. Per the germline V gene, CDR1 is ENHRY and CDR2 is SYGVKD. The CDR3 region has the DNA TGTGCCATCAGTGAGTCTTTCTCGGGACAGGGACGGGAAGCTTTCTTT. Amino acid sequence: CAISESFSGQGREAFF.

This chain links TRBV6-5 with TRBJ1-1; TRBD1 matches 9 bases. Germline CDR1 MNHEY, CDR2 SVGAGI. Unmatched junction bases numbered 6, after V lost 2 bases and J lost 5 bases. This CDR3 is built from 15 residues. The CDR3 is CASSYGGQGVTEAFF. CDR3 DNA: TGTGCCAGCAGTTACGGGGGACAGGGTGTGACTGAAGCTTTCTTT.

The chain is built from TRBV24-1 and TRBJ1-1, with D possibly matching TRBD1 (5 bases). The germline V gene encodes CDR1 KGHDR and CDR2 SFDVKD. The CDR3 is 13 residues long. Trimming took off 4 bases at V and 6 bases at J, with 11 bases between the two ends. CDR3 amino acids: CATSDSVQAEAFF. CDR3 bases: TGTGCCACCAGTGACTCTGTACAGGCTGAAGCTTTCTTT.

This clone showed up just a few times. The gene calls are TRBV9 and TRBJ2-2, with 13 bases identical to TRBD2. After removal of 0 bases from V and 7 bases from J, the junction contained 0 bases not matched to a gene. The CDR3 sequence is 15 residues long. Germline V gene sequence: CDR1 SGDLS, CDR2 YYNGEE. The CDR3 spells CASSVGTSGSGELFF. For the CDR3, the DNA is TGTGCCAGCAGCGTAGGGACTAGCGGGAGCGGGGAGCTGTTTTTT.

The genes are TRBV18 and TRBJ1-3; D gene uncertain. Germline V gene data show CDR1 as KGHSH and CDR2 as LQKENI. Trimming cost V 3 bases and J 0 bases, with 15 bases left between them. The CDR3 consists of 17 residues. CDR3 in amino acids: CASSPAGASTSGNTIYF. The CDR3 DNA follows: TGTGCCAGCTCACCCGCCGGAGCCAGTACCTCTGGAAACACCATATATTTT.

V gene TRBV20-1 combines with J gene TRBJ1-1, with D maybe TRBD1 (6 bases). The CDR3 sequence is 13 residues long. V lost 3 bases, J lost 4 bases, and 12 bases lay in between. Germline-derived CDR1 and CDR2 are DFQATT and SNEGSKA (reference sequence). CDR3 bases: TGCAGTGCTAGTGGAGGGGGGGCCACTGAAGCTTTCTTT. As protein: CSASGGGATEAFF.